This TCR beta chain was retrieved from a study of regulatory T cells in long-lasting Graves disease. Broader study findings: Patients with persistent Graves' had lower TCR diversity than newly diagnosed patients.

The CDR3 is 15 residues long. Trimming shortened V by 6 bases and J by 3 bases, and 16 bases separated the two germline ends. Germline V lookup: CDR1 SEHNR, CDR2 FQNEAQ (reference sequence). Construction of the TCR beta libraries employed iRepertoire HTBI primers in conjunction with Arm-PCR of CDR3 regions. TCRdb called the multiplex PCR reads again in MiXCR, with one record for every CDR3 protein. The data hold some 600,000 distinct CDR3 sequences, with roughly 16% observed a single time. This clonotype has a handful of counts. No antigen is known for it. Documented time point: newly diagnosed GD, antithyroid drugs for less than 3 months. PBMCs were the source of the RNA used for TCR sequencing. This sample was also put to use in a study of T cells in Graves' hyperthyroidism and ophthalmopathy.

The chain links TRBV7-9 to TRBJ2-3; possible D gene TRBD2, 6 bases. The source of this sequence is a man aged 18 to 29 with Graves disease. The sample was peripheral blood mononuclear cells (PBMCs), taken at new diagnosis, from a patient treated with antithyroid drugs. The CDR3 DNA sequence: TGTGCCAGCAGGACCCCCGGGGGTCCGACAGATACGCAGTATTTT. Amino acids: CASRTPGGPTDTQYF. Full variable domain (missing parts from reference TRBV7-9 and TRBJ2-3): DTGVSQNPRHKITKRGQNVTFRCDPISEHNRLYWYRQTLGQGPEFLTYFQNEAQLEKSRLLSDRFSAERPKGSFSTLEIQRTEQGDSAMYLCASRTPGGPTDTQYFGPGTRLTVL.